These 7 T cell receptor beta chains originate from one sample sequenced in a study. MiXCR, run by TCRdb on the 5' RACE reads, gives a single entry per CDR3 protein. Of tens of thousands of distinct CDR3 sequences listed, around 24% are singletons. Sequenced: memory CD4+ T cells sorted from blood. Specified subset: memory CD4+ T cells, CD4+CD45RO+CD25-. These receptors came from a female donor with breast cancer.

This chain joins TRBV4-1 and TRBJ2-3; 7 nucleotides align to TRBD1. Germline CDR1 reads MGHRA; CDR2 reads YSYEKL. V lost 4 bases, J lost 4 bases, and 8 bases stayed unmatched. This CDR3 region has 15 residues. The CDR3 loop is CASSLPGQTSDTQYF. CDR3 sequence (DNA): TGCGCCAGCAGCCTTCCGGGACAGACATCAGATACGCAGTATTTT.

The table lists this clonotype with many counts. The V gene is TRBV7-2, the J gene TRBJ2-7; the match to TRBD1 covers 10 bases. The CDR3 spans 15 residues. Germline trimming cut 2 bases from V and 3 bases from J; bases unmatched to any gene: 4. Germline values: CDR1 SGHTA, CDR2 FQGNSA. CDR3 coding DNA: TGTGCCAGCAGCTTATTTGGACAGGGGGTCTACGAGCAGTACTTC. Translation: CASSLFGQGVYEQYF.

V gene TRBV7-2 combines with J gene TRBJ1-1; a weak D match, TRBD1 (6 bases). V lost 5 bases and J lost 2, with 15 bases in between. The V gene's germline CDR1 is SGHTA and CDR2 FQGNSA. The CDR3 runs to 15 residues. The DNA of the CDR3 is TGTGCCAGCAGCACCCGAACAGGGATCAACACTGAAGCTTTCTTT. This codes for CASSTRTGINTEAFF.

The chain recombines TRBV9 with TRBJ2-1; D not certain. Germline V CDR1 and CDR2: SGDLS, YYNGEE. The germline V and J ends were trimmed by 0 bases and 6 bases, with 7 bases remaining between them. The CDR3 has 13 amino acids. The CDR3 bases are TGTGCCAGCAGCGTAGTGGAGAGCAATGAGCAGTTCTTC. The encoded protein is CASSVVESNEQFF. Supplemented by reference TRBV9 and TRBJ2-1, the full variable domain reads DSGVTQTPKHLITATGQRVTLRCSPRSGDLSVYWYQQSLDQGLQFLIQYYNGEERAKGNILERFSAQQFPDLHSELNLSSLELGDSALYFCASSVVESNEQFFGPGTRLTVL.

The chain links TRBV20-1 to TRBJ2-2; maybe TRBD1 (6 bases). Germline lookup yields CDR1 DFQATT and CDR2 SNEGSKA (reference sequence). With 0 bases removed from V and 9 bases from J, the gap between germline ends came to 20 bases. The CDR3 is 16 amino acids. CDR3 region: CSARDLAGVIGRELFF. The CDR3 DNA is TGCAGTGCTAGAGATCTGGCAGGGGTAATCGGCAGGGAGCTGTTTTTT.

This clonotype was counted only a few times. This chain uses TRBV27 with TRBJ2-3, with 7 bases aligning to TRBD2. The J segment lost 1 base and the V segment lost 4 bases, leaving 5 bases of the junction unmatched. The V gene's germline CDR1 is MNHEY and CDR2 SMNVEV (reference sequence). This CDR3 is built from 15 residues. In nucleotides, the CDR3 is TGTGCCAGCAGTTCCTACCGGGGGGGCACAGATACGCAGTATTTT. The encoded protein is CASSSYRGGTDTQYF.

In the case of this clonotype: This may come from a read error, since a much larger clone is one base off. This sequence joins TRBV6-5 and TRBJ2-5; the match to TRBD1 covers 10 bases. The CDR3 is 15 residues long. CDR1 and CDR2 (germline): MNHEY, SVGAGI. CDR3 sequence (DNA): TGTGCCAGCAGTTACTCGACAGGGGGCCAAGAGACCCAGCACTTC. Translated, it gives CASSYSTGGQETQHF.